The next 14 T cell receptor beta chains were all read from a single sample in a study of cytomegalovirus exposure and HLA in healthy donors. Only in-frame clones appear in the TCRdb table, and some are missing; sequencing was by immunoSEQ multiplex PCR. The sample lists more than 250,000 clones, roughly 90% occurring once. Sequenced: PBMCs. These receptors were taken from a woman between 18 and 30 years old in good health and CMV-seronegative.

This chain uses TRBV6-6 with TRBJ1-1; no firm D call. The CDR3 length is 13 residues. CDR1 MNHNY and CDR2 SVGAGI come from the germline V gene (reference sequence). The V end was cut by 2 bases, the J end by 4 bases, with 8 bases between. The CDR3: CASSYREGTEAFF. The DNA of the CDR3 is TGTGCCAGCAGTTACCGCGAGGGCACTGAAGCTTTCTTT.

The chain employs TRBV4-3 and TRBJ2-1, with 9 bases that match TRBD2. This CDR3 comprises 17 residues. CDR1 is LGHNA and CDR2 is YSLEER in the germline V gene. Trimming removed 5 bases from V and 3 bases from J; junction bases left unmatched: 11. The CDR3 nucleotides read TGCGCCAGCAGCGGGCGGGAGGGCCCCTCCGACTACAATGAGCAGTTCTTC. Residues: CASSGREGPSDYNEQFF.

The chain is built from TRBV7-3 and TRBJ2-3, with 8 bases that match TRBD2. CDR1 and CDR2 (germline): SGHTA, FQGTGA. This CDR3 spans 15 amino acids. V shed 3 bases and J 6 bases; nucleotides not matched to a gene: 8. The chain's CDR3 is CASSFAGRAVDTQYF. The CDR3 nucleotides read TGTGCCAGCAGCTTTGCCGGGAGGGCCGTCGATACGCAGTATTTT.

J is TRBJ2-2 and V is TRBV7-3; TRBD2 matches 8 bases. The CDR3 has 14 residues. V shed 5 bases, J shed 7 bases, and the junction held 6 bases outside the gene matches. Germline lookup yields CDR1 SGHTA and CDR2 FQGTGA. CDR3 nucleotides: TGTGCCAGCAGCATTCATAGCGGGGACGGGGAGCTGTTTTTT. This gives the protein CASSIHSGDGELFF.

This chain links TRBV29-1 with TRBJ2-7; 8 nucleotides align to TRBD1. This CDR3 has 14 amino acids. V shed 7 bases and J 0 bases; nucleotides not matched to a gene: 8. Germline lookup yields CDR1 SQVTM and CDR2 ANQGSEA. CDR3 bases: TGCAGCGCAATAGGGACAGGCGGCTCCTACGAGCAGTACTTC. This sequence encodes CSAIGTGGSYEQYF.

On this clone itself: The junction does not match germline at one end; this may be a read error. The rearrangement uses TRBV7-7 and TRBJ2-2; possible D gene TRBD2, 6 bases. This CDR3 is 15 amino acids long. From germline, CDR1 is SSHAT and CDR2 FNYEAQ (reference sequence). The CDR3 nucleotides are TGTGCTAGCAGCCTAGGGACTGACTTTACCGGGGAGCTGTTTTTT. It specifies CASSLGTDFTGELFF.

The gene calls are TRBV7-9 and TRBJ1-5; TRBD1 might be the D (5 bases). Trimming took 8 bases from V and 4 from J, leaving 9 bases between them. The CDR3 runs 12 residues. Germline V gene data show CDR1 as SEHNR and CDR2 as FQNEAQ (reference sequence). Written as DNA, the CDR3 is TGTGCCAGCTCCGACAGTAATCAGCCCCAGCATTTT. Amino acids: CASSDSNQPQHF.

V usage is TRBV10-3 and J usage is TRBJ2-7; tentative D call: TRBD1 (6 bases). The CDR3 has 13 residues. Germline V gives CDR1 ENHRY, CDR2 SYGVKD. Trimming cost V 8 bases and J 0 bases, with 11 bases left between them. The CDR3 region has the DNA TGTGCCATCCTAGAAGGGGGCTCCTACGAGCAGTACTTC. Its protein is CAILEGGSYEQYF.

The chain links TRBV18 to TRBJ2-5, with D possibly being TRBD1 (6 bases). The CDR3 has 14 residues. V lost 5 bases and J 3 bases, leaving 13 bases between the germline ends. CDR1 and CDR2 from the germline V gene are KGHSH and LQKENI. CDR3 sequence reads: CASSARQAEETQYF. The DNA of the CDR3 is TGTGCCAGCTCAGCTCGACAGGCTGAAGAGACCCAGTACTTC.

This clone was counted once. The chain has TRBV11-1 and TRBJ2-6; D is ambiguous. V was shortened by 4 bases and J by 0 bases, with 7 bases between the two germline ends. CDR1 and CDR2 from the germline V gene are SGHAT and FQDESV (reference sequence). The CDR3 is made up of 15 amino acids. The CDR3 nucleotides read TGTGCCAGCAGCTCGGGTTCCTCTGGGGCCAACGTCCTGACTTTC. Its protein product is CASSSGSSGANVLTF.

This sequence joins TRBV7-2 and TRBJ2-7; D is undetermined. V shed 3 bases and J shed 0 bases, with 9 bases lying between them. This CDR3 contains 14 residues. CDR1 SGHTA and CDR2 FQGNSA come from the germline V gene. The CDR3 loop reads CASSFGRTSYEQYF. The CDR3 coding sequence is TGTGCCAGCAGCTTTGGCAGAACCTCCTACGAGCAGTACTTC. Supplemented by reference TRBV7-2 and TRBJ2-7, the full variable domain reads GAGVSQSPSNKVTEKGKDVELRCDPISGHTALYWYRQSLGQGLEFLIYFQGNSAPDKSGLPSDRFSAERTGGSVSTLTIQRTQQEDSAVYLCASSFGRTSYEQYFGPGTRLTVT.

The chain is built from TRBV6-4 and TRBJ2-2, with 8 bases identical to TRBD2. Trimming at V came to 4 bases and at J to 5 bases, leaving 9 bases not matched to a gene. CDR1 is MRHNA, CDR2 SNTAGT, per germline. The CDR3 totals 16 residues. CDR3 sequence reads: CASSAEAGAFTGELFF. The DNA of the CDR3 is TGTGCCAGCAGTGCTGAAGCGGGAGCCTTTACCGGGGAGCTGTTTTTT.

The V and J genes are TRBV28 and TRBJ2-2; unclear D gene. The V end lost 5 bases, the J end lost 2 bases, and 15 bases lay between the germline ends. Germline V gene sequence: CDR1 MDHEN, CDR2 SYDVKM. The length of the CDR3 is 16 residues. The CDR3 sequence is CASSGLYGGNTGELFF. The CDR3 coding sequence is TGTGCCAGCAGTGGTCTCTACGGCGGTAACACCGGGGAGCTGTTTTTT.

V gene TRBV6-5 combines with J gene TRBJ2-1, with 10 bases fitting TRBD2. Trimming at V came to 2 bases and at J to 6 bases, leaving 7 bases not matched to a gene. CDR1 is MNHEY and CDR2 is SVGAGI in the germline V gene. The CDR3 has 16 amino acids. In DNA, the CDR3 is TGTGCCAGCAGTTACCCCCCAGCGGGAGGGCCCAATGAGCAGTTCTTC. Encoded protein: CASSYPPAGGPNEQFF.